This TCR beta chain was sequenced for a study of follicular helper T cells after annual influenza vaccination. On the study more broadly: Some donors were sampled over the 2013-2014, 2014-2015 and 2015-2016 vaccinations.

The study's findings and limits: ICOS+CD38+ cTfh clonality change tracked circulating plasmablast frequency change. Recurrent ICOS+CD38+ cTfh clonotypes included tetramer and AIM influenza-specific ones.

Points on this clone: Its antigen is unknown.

V dropped 3 bases and J dropped 0 bases, with 12 bases sitting between them. Germline V lookup: CDR1 MGHRA, CDR2 YSYEKL. CDR3 length: 17 residues. Time point: 2015-2016 season, pre-vaccination. Adults received seasonal inactivated influenza vaccine, with sorted blood CD4 subsets sequenced before and after. Sequencing used immunoSEQ multiplex PCR; TCRdb keeps in-frame clones, though not all of them. The sample has roughly 6,100 clones; roughly four fifths are singletons. The chain joins TRBV4-1 to TRBJ2-6; D gene ambiguous. This TCR derives from an adult who received the influenza vaccine. Sequencing used CXCR5- memory CD4+ T cells sorted from blood, obtained on the day of influenza vaccination. CDR3 sequence reads: CASSQGKAFSGANVLTF. The CDR3 nucleotides are TGCGCCAGCAGCCAGGGGAAAGCGTTCTCTGGGGCCAACGTCCTGACTTTC.